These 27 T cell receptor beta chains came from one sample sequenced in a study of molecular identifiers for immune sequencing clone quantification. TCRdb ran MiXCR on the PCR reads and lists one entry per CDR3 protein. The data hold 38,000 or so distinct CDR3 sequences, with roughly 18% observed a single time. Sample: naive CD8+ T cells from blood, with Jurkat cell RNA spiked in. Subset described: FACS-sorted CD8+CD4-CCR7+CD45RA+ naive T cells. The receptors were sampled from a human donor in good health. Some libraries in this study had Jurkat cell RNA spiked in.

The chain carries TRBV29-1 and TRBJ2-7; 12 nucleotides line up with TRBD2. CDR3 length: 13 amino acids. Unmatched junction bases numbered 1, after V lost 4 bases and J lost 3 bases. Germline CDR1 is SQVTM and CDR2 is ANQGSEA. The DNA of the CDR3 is TGCAGCGTTGGGACTAGCGGGGTCTACGAGCAGTACTTC. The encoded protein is CSVGTSGVYEQYF.

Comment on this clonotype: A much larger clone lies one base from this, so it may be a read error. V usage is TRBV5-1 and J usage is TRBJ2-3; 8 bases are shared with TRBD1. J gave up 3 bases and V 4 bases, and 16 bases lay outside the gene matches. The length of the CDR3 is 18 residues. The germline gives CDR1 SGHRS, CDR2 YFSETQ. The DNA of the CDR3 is TGCGCCAGCAGCCCTACCAGCCGGACAGGGAGGTTTACAGATACGCAGTATTTT. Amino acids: CASSPTSRTGRFTDTQYF. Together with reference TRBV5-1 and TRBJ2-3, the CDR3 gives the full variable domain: KAGVTQTPRYLIKTRGQQVTLSCSPISGHRSVSWYQQTPGQGLQFLFEYFSETQRNKGNFPGRFSGRQFSNSRSEMNVSTLELGDSALYLCASSPTSRTGRFTDTQYFGPGTRLTVL.

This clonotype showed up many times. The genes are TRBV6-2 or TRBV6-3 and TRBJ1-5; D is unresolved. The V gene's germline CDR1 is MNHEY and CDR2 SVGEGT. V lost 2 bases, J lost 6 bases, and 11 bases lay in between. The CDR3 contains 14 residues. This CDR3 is CASSYVAGGQPQHF. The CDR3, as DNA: TGTGCCAGCAGTTACGTTGCGGGTGGTCAGCCCCAGCATTTT.

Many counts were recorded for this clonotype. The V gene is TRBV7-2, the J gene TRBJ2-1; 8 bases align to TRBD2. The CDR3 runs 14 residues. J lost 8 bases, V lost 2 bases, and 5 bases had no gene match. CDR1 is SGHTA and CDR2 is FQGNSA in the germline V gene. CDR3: CASSLLSGSHEQFF. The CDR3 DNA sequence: TGTGCCAGCAGCTTATTAAGCGGGAGTCATGAGCAGTTCTTC.

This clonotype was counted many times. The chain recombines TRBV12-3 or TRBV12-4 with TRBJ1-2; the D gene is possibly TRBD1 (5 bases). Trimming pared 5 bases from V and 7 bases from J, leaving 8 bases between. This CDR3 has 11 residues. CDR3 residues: CASSLQVGYTF. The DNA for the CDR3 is TGTGCCAGCAGTCTACAGGTTGGCTACACCTTC.

The chain's CDR3 is CASNSGLPRDEQYF. In DNA form, the CDR3 reads TGTGCCAGTAACTCCGGACTCCCTCGGGACGAGCAGTACTTC. The gene calls are TRBV25-1 and TRBJ2-7, with D possibly matching TRBD2 (5 bases). Germline CDR1 MGHDK, CDR2 SYGVNS. This CDR3 comprises 14 residues. V lost 9 bases to trimming and J lost 5 bases, with 20 bases between them.

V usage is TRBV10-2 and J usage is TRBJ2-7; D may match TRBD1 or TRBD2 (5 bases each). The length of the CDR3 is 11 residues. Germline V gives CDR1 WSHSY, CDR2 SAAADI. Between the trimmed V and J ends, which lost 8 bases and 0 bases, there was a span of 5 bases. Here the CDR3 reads CASGTSYEQYF. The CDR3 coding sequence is TGCGCCAGCGGGACCTCCTACGAGCAGTACTTC.

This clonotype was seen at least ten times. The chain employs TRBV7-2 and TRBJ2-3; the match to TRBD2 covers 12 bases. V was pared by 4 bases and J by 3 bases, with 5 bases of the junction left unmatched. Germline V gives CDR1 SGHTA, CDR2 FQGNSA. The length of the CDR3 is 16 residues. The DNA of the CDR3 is TGTGCCAGCAGCTGGCTAGCGGGAGGGATAACAGATACGCAGTATTTT. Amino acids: CASSWLAGGITDTQYF.

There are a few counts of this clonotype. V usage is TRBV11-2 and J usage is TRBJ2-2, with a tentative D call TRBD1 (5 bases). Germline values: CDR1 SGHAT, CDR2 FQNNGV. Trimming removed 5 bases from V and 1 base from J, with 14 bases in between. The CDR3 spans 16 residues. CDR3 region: CASSPPRQGNTGELFF. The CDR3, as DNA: TGTGCCAGCAGCCCCCCCCGGCAGGGGAACACCGGGGAGCTGTTTTTT.

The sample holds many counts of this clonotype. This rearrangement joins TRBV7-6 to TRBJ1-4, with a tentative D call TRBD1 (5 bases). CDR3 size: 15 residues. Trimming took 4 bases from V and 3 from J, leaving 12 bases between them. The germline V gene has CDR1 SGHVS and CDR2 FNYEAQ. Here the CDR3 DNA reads TGTGCCAGCAGCTGGGGTAGGGGTCCTAATGAAAAACTGTTTTTT. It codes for CASSWGRGPNEKLFF.

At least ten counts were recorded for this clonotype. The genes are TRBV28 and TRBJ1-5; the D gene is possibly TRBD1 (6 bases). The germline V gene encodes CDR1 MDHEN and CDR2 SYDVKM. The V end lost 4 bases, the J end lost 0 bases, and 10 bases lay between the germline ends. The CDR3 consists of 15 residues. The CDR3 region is CASSSNRDSNQPQHF. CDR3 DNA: TGTGCCAGCAGTTCGAACAGGGATAGCAATCAGCCCCAGCATTTT.

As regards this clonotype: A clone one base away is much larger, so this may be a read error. This CDR3 reads CANSLYSGVANVLTF. The DNA for the CDR3 is TGTGCCAACAGTTTATACTCGGGTGTGGCCAACGTCCTGACTTTC. The chain combines TRBV28 with TRBJ2-6; no definite D call. Germline loops: CDR1 MDHEN, CDR2 SYDVKM. This CDR3 spans 15 amino acids.

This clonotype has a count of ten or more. CDR3 loop: CASELVKRINTGELFF. CDR3 nucleotide sequence: TGTGCCAGCGAACTCGTAAAACGGATTAACACCGGGGAGCTGTTTTTT. The J gene is TRBJ2-2, the V gene TRBV6-6; D is uncertain. The CDR3 runs to 16 residues. Germline CDR1 is MNHNY and CDR2 is SVGAGI (reference sequence). Trimming left V 8 bases short and J 2 bases short, with 18 bases between.

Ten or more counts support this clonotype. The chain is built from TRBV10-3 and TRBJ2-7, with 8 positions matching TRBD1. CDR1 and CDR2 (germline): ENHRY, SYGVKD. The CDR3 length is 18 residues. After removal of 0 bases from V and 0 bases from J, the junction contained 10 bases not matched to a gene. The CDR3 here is CAISESIVRDRISYEQYF. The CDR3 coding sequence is TGTGCCATCAGTGAGTCGATAGTACGGGACAGGATCTCCTACGAGCAGTACTTC.

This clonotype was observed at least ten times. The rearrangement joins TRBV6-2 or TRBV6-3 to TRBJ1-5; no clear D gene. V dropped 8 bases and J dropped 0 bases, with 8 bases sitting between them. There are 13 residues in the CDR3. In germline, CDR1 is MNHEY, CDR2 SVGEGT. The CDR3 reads CASRDNSNQPQHF. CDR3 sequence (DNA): TGTGCCAGCCGTGATAATAGCAATCAGCCCCAGCATTTT.

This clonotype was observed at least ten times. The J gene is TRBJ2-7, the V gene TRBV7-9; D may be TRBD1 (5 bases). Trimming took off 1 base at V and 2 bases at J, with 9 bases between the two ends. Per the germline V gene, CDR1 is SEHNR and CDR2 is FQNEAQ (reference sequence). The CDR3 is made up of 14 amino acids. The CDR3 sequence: CASSLGGLTYEQYF. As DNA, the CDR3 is TGTGCCAGCAGCTTAGGGGGCTTAACCTACGAGCAGTACTTC.

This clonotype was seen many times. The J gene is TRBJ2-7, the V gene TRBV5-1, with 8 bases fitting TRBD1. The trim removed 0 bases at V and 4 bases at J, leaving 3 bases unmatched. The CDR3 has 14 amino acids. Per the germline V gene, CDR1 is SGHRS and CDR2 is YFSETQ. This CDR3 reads CASSLDRGKYEQYF. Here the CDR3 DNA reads TGCGCCAGCAGCTTGGACAGGGGGAAGTACGAGCAGTACTTC.

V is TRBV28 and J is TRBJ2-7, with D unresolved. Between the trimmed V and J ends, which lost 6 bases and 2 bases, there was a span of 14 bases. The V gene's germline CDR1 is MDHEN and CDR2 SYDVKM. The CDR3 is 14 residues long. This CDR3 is CASSSLQRPYEQYF. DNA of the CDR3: TGTGCCAGCAGCTCCTTACAGAGACCCTACGAGCAGTACTTC.

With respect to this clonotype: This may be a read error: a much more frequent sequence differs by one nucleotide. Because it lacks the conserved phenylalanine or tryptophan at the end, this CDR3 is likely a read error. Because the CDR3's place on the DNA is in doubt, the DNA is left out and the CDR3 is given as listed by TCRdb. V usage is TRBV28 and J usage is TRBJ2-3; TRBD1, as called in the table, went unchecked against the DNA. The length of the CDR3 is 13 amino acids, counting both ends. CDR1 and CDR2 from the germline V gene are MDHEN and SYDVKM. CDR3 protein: CASSVPGTGPEYL.

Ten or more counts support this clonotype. The CDR3 nucleotides read TGCAGTGCCTTGACAAACACCGGGGAGCTGTTTTTT. It translates to CSALTNTGELFF. The rearrangement links TRBV20-1 to TRBJ2-2; D ambiguous. The CDR3 loop spans 12 amino acids. Trimming pared 6 bases from V and 2 bases from J, leaving 7 bases between. The germline V gene has CDR1 DFQATT and CDR2 SNEGSKA (reference sequence).

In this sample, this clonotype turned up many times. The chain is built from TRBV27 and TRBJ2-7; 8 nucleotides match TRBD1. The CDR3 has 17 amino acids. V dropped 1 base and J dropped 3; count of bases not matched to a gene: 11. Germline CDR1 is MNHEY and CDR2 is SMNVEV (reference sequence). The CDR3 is CASSLYPPQQGDYEQYF. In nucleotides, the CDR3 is TGTGCCAGCAGTTTATATCCGCCCCAACAGGGGGACTACGAGCAGTACTTC.

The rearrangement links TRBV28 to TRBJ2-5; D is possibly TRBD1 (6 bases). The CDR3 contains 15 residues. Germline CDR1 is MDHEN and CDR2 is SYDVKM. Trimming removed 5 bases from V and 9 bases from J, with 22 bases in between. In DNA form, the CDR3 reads TGTGCCAGCAGTCCTTCAGGGACACCCTCCGGGGCCCAGTACTTC. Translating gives CASSPSGTPSGAQYF.

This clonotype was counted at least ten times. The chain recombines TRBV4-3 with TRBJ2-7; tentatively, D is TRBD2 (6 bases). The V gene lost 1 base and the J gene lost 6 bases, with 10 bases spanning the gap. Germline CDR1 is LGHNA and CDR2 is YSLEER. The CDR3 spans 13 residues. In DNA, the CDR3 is TGCGCCAGCAGCCAAGGGGCGGGGCTCGAGCAGTACTTC. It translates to CASSQGAGLEQYF.

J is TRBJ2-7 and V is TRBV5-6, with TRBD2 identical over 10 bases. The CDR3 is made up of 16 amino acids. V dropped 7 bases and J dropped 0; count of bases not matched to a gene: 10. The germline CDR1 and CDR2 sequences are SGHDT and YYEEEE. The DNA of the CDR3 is TGTGCCAGCTGTAGCGGGAGGCCGATTAGCTCCTACGAGCAGTACTTC. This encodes CASCSGRPISSYEQYF.

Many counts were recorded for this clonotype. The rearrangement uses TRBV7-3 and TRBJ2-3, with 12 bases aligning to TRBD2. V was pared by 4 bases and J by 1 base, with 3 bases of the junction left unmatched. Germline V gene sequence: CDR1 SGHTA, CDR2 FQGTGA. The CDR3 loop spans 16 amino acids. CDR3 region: CASSSSGRAGTDTQYF. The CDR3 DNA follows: TGTGCCAGCAGCTCTAGCGGGAGGGCCGGCACAGATACGCAGTATTTT.

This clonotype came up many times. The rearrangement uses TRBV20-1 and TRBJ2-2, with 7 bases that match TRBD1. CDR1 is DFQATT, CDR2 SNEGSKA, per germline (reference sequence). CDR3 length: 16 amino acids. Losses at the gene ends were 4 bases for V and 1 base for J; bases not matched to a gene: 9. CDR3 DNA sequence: TGCAGTGCTACGAAACAGGGGACCCTGAACACCGGGGAGCTGTTTTTT. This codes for CSATKQGTLNTGELFF.

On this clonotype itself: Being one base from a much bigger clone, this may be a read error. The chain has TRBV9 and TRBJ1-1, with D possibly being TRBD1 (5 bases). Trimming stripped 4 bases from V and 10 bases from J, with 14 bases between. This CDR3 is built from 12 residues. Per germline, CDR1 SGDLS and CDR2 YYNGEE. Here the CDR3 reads CASSPGGGGAFF. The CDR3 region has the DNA TGTGCCAGCAGCCCTGGGGGGGGGGGAGCTTTCTTT.